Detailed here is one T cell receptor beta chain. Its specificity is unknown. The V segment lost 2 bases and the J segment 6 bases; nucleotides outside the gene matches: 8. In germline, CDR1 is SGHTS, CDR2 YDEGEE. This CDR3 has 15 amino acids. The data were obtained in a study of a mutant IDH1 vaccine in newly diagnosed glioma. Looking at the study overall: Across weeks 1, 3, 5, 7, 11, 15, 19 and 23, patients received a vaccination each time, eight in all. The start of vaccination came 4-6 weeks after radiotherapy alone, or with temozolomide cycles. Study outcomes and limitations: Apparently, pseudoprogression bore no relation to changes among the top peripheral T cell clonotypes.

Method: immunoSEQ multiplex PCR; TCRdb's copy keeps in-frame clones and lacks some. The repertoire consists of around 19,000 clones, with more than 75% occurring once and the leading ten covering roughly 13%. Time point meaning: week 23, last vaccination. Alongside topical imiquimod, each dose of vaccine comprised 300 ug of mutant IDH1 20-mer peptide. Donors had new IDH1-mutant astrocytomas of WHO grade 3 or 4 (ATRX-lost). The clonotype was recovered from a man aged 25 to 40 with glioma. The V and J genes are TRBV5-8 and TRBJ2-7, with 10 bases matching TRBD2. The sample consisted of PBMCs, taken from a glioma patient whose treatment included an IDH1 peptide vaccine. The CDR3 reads CASSFSSGRASEQYF. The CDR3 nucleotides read TGTGCCAGCAGCTTCTCGAGCGGGAGGGCCTCCGAGCAGTACTTC.